The rows below give T cell receptor beta chains drawn from one sample of a study of T cells after yellow fever vaccination. TCRdb independently ran MiXCR on the 5' RACE reads; one entry per CDR3 protein. The sample lists some 320,000 distinct CDR3 sequences; around 4.5% were seen once. Material: PBMCs, obtained 15 days after the yellow fever booster vaccination. The receptors derive from a man between 18 and 29 years old who received the YFV17D yellow fever vaccine. The CDR3 runs from the conserved cysteine through the conserved F or W. A D gene is named only where the DNA matches it firmly. Size is omitted from some rows. Given values are once, few, many or a class for expanded clones.

>TRBJ1-1|.|TRBV7-9|.
CASSLVGGYTEAFF
TGTGCCAGCAGCTTAGTCGGGGGGTACACTGAAGCTTTCTTT
>TRBJ1-5|many|TRBV4-3|.
CAIPLGWGAQPQHF
TGCGCCATCCCGCTTGGTTGGGGAGCTCAGCCCCAGCATTTT
>TRBJ2-5|.|TRBV20-1|TRBD1
CSAEDRVKETQYF
TGCAGTGCAGAGGACAGGGTAAAAGAGACCCAGTACTTC
>TRBJ2-2|.|TRBV5-1|.
CASSSTETGELFF
TGCGCCAGCAGCTCGACAGAAACCGGGGAGCTGTTTTTT
>TRBJ1-6|few|TRBV7-2|.
CASSPGGAPLHF
TGTGCCAGCAGCCCAGGAGGGGCACCCCTCCACTTT
>TRBJ2-2|.|TRBV6-5|.
CASSYSLTSRNTGELFF
TGTGCCAGCAGTTACTCGTTAACGTCACGGAACACCGGGGAGCTGTTTTTT
>TRBJ2-4|.|TRBV4-2|.
CASSQGLENSQYF
TGTGCCAGCAGCCAAGGGTTAGAAAATTCCCAGTACTTC
>TRBJ1-1|many|TRBV25-1|.
CASKNPGEPEAFF
TGTGCCAGTAAGAACCCCGGGGAGCCTGAAGCTTTCTTT
>TRBJ2-1|many|TRBV2|TRBD1
CASSPPRDSLLYNEQFF
TGTGCCAGCAGCCCTCCAAGGGACAGTCTACTCTACAATGAGCAGTTCTTC
>TRBJ2-2|many|TRBV29-1|.
CSVGSRVPGELFF
TGCAGCGTAGGAAGCAGGGTTCCCGGGGAGCTGTTTTTT
>TRBJ2-5|.|TRBV4-3|TRBD1
CASSQETGGYGKTQYF
TGCGCCAGCAGCCAGGAGACAGGGGGCTACGGGAAGACCCAGTACTTC
>TRBJ2-5|many|TRBV20-1|.
CSGVVGKGLQETQYF
TGCAGTGGGGTAGTAGGGAAGGGACTTCAAGAGACCCAGTACTTC
>TRBJ2-3|many|TRBV7-7|TRBD2
CASSVGPLKGLARTDTQYF
TGTGCTAGCAGCGTCGGCCCCTTGAAAGGACTAGCGCGCACAGATACGCAGTATTTT
>TRBJ1-2|few|TRBV15|.
CATLPDRGRYGYTF
TGTGCCACTCTTCCTGACCGGGGCCGTTATGGCTACACCTTC
>TRBJ1-1|.|TRBV7-3|.
CASSPGTQNTEAFF
TGTGCCAGCTCTCCCGGGACACAAAACACTGAAGCTTTCTTT